The T cell receptor beta chain under discussion was sequenced for a study of blood T cell repertoires in COVID-19. In the original workflow: How many nucleated cells were present was estimated from reference gene primer amplification. Libraries were prepared by immunoSEQ multiplex PCR; TCRdb keeps only in-frame clonotypes and omits some of them. The DNA was the basis for D and trimming; V, J and clone size are from that table. Of some 31,000 clones detected, around 85% appear once; the ten largest clones hold roughly 15%. This clone was counted only a few times. This CDR3 has 12 residues. V was shortened by 2 bases and J by 4 bases, with 5 bases between the two germline ends. Germline V gives CDR1 MDHEN, CDR2 SYDVKM.

The V call is TRBV28, the J call TRBJ1-2; D uncertain. This clonotype originated in a human donor with acute or convalescent COVID-19. The donor label of this sample is uncertain. Sequenced sample: peripheral blood. CDR3 in amino acids: CASSLNFYGYTF. The DNA for the CDR3 is TGTGCCAGCAGTTTAAACTTCTATGGCTACACCTTC.